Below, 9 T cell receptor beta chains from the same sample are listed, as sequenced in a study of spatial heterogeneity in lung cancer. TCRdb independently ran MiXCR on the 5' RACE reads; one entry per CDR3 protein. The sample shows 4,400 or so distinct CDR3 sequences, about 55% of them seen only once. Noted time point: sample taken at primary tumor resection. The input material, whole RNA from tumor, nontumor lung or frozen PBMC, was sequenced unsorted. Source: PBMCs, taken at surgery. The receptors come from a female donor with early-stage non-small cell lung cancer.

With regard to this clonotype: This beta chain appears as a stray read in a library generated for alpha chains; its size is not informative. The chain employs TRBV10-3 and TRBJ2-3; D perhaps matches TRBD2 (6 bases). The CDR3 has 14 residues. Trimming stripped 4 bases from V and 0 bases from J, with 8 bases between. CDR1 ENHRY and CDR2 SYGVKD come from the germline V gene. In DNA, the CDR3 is TGTGCCATCAGTGGGGGGACTAGCACAGATACGCAGTATTTT. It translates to CAISGGTSTDTQYF.

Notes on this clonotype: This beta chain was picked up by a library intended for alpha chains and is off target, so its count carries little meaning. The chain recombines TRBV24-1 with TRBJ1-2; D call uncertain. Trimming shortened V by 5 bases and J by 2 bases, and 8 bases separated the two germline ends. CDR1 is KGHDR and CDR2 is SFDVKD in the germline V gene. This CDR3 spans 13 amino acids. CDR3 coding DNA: TGTGCCACCAGTGGAGGGAACAACTATGGCTACACCTTC. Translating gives CATSGGNNYGYTF.

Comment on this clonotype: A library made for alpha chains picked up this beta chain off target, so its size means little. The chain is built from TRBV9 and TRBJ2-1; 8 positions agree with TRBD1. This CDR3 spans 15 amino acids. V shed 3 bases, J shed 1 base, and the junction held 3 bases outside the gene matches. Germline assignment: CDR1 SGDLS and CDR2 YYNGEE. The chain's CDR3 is CASSAQGASYNEQFF. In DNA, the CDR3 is TGTGCCAGCAGCGCCCAGGGGGCGTCCTACAATGAGCAGTTCTTC.

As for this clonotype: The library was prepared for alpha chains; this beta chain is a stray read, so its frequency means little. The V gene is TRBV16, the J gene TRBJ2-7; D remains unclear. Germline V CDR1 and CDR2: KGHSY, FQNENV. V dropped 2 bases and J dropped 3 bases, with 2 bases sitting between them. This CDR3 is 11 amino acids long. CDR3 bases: TGTGCCAGCAGCCAAGGCTACGAGCAGTACTTC. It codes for CASSQGYEQYF.

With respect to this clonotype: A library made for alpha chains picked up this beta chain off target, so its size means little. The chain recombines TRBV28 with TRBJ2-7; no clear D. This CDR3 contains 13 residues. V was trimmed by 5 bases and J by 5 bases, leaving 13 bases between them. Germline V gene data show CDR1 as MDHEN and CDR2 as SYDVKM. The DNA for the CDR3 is TGTGCCAGCAGTCTCGGACCGCCCGACGAGCAGTACTTC. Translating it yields CASSLGPPDEQYF. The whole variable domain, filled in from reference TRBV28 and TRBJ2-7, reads DVKVTQSSRYLVKRTGEKVFLECVQDMDHENMFWYRQDPGLGLRLIYFSYDVKMKEKGDIPEGYSVSREKKERFSLILESASTNQTSMYLCASSLGPPDEQYFGPGTRLTVT.

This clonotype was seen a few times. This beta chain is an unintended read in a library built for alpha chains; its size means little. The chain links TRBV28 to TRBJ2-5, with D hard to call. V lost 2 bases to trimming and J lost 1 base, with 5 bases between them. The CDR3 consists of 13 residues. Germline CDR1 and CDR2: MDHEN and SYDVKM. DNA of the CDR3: TGTGCCAGCAGTTTAAGGTCCCAAGAGACCCAGTACTTC. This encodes CASSLRSQETQYF.

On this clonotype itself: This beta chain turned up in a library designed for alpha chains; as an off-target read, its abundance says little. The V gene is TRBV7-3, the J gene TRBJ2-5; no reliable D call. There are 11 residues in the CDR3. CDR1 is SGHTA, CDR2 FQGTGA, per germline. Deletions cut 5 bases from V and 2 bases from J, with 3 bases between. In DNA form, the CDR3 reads TGTGCCAGCAGCCCTCAAGAGACCCAGTACTTC. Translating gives CASSPQETQYF.

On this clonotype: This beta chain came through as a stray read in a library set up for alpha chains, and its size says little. Here the CDR3 DNA reads TGTGCCAGCAGCGTAGGAAGCGGGGGTGATGTAGATACGCAGTATTTT. Translation gives CASSVGSGGDVDTQYF. The rearrangement joins TRBV9 to TRBJ2-3; 8 positions match TRBD2. The V segment lost 0 bases and the J segment 5 bases; nucleotides outside the gene matches: 8. The CDR3 loop spans 16 amino acids. Germline V gene lookup returns CDR1 SGDLS and CDR2 YYNGEE.

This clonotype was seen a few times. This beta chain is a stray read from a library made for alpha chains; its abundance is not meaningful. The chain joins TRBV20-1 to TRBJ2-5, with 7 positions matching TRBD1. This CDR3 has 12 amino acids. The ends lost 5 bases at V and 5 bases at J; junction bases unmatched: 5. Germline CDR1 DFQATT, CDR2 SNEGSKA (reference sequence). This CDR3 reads CSAYIQGETQYF. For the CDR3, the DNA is TGCAGTGCTTACATACAGGGGGAGACCCAGTACTTC.